This TCR beta chain was captured by sequencing in a study of human T cells and chemical hapten exposure. The time point is: patch test 2, 6 weeks after DPC sensitization. The sample's treatment: therapeutic diphenylcyclopropenone sensitization with weekly scalp DPC. This clonotype showed up many times. TCRdb called the RACE reads again in MiXCR, with one record for every CDR3 protein. This sample has approximately 82,000 distinct CDR3 sequences, with 6% to 8.5% found just once. The source is a woman in her thirties with alopecia areata. Some clones in this sample may be carry-over from other donors' samples. The sample here was whole blood, taken in connection with sensitization to the hapten diphenylcyclopropenone (DPC).

The chain's CDR3 is CASRVGQFYGYTF. CDR3 DNA: TGTGCCAGCAGAGTTGGACAGTTCTATGGCTACACCTTC. The chain is built from TRBV27 and TRBJ1-2; perhaps TRBD1 as D (6 bases). CDR3 length equals 13 residues. CDR1 and CDR2 from the germline V gene are MNHEY and SMNVEV (reference sequence). V lost 6 bases to trimming and J lost 4 bases, with 12 bases between them.